These 19 T cell receptor beta chains were all obtained from the same sample, sequenced in a study of CD8+CD57+ T cells in acquired aplastic anemia. Both TCR beta VDJ combination and CDR3 sequence profiling were carried out. Genomic DNA was the template for this profiling. Via MiXCR, TCRdb re-called the reads, giving one row per CDR3 protein. The sample yields 160,000 or so distinct CDR3 sequences, 48% seen once. The sequenced patients had an expansion of CD8+CD57+ cells seen by flow cytometry. Sequencing was performed on sorted CD4+, CD8+, or CD8+CD57+ T cells (not recorded which) from PBMCs. The receptors shown here come from a human donor with aplastic anemia.

This clonotype was seen repeatedly, ten times or more. The chain couples TRBV4-3 to TRBJ2-7; D gene uncertain. Germline CDR1 is LGHNA and CDR2 is YSLEER. This CDR3 region has 15 residues. V lost 1 base and J 4 bases, leaving 14 bases between the germline ends. The CDR3 DNA sequence: TGCGCCAGCAGCCAAGGTCAGCCCGGGCATTACGAGCAGTACTTC. It specifies CASSQGQPGHYEQYF.

This clonotype was recorded many times. The rearrangement links TRBV5-1 to TRBJ2-2; D is uncertain. Trimming took 6 bases from V and 1 from J, leaving 4 bases between them. CDR3 length equals 12 residues. Germline-derived CDR1 and CDR2 are SGHRS and YFSETQ. CDR3 amino acids: CASTKNTGELFF. In DNA form, the CDR3 reads TGCGCCAGCACTAAGAACACCGGGGAGCTGTTTTTT.

This clonotype was seen at least ten times. The rearrangement joins TRBV10-1 to TRBJ1-6; D call uncertain. The CDR3 covers 13 residues. The germline V gene has CDR1 WNHNN and CDR2 SYGVQD (reference sequence). Trimming removed 6 bases at V and 0 bases at J, with 3 bases between. CDR3: CASRVSYNSPLHF. CDR3 bases: TGCGCCAGCAGGGTCTCCTATAATTCACCCCTCCACTTT.

A word on this clonotype: Just one base apart from a much larger clone, this may be a read error. This chain joins TRBV6-5 and TRBJ2-7; TRBD2 might be the D (5 bases). Germline CDR1 and CDR2: MNHEY and SVGAGI. Trimming stripped 8 bases from V and 6 bases from J, with 17 bases between. The CDR3 spans 13 residues. The CDR3 loop reads CASGFGSLAEQYF. The DNA of the CDR3 is TGTGCCAGCGGTTTTGGGAGCCTGGCCGAGCAGTACTTC.

The J gene is TRBJ2-7, the V gene TRBV12-5; perhaps TRBD2 as D (6 bases). The germline gives CDR1 LGHNT, CDR2 FRNRAP. This CDR3 comprises 12 residues. V gave up 11 bases and J gave up 6 bases, with 17 bases separating them. DNA of the CDR3: TGTGCTCCTGACACTGGGGGGACCGAGCAGTACTTC. It is translated as CAPDTGGTEQYF.

This chain connects TRBV27 to TRBJ2-3; 10 nucleotides agree with TRBD2. J gave up 2 bases and V 4 bases, and 3 bases lay outside the gene matches. Germline-derived CDR1 and CDR2 are MNHEY and SMNVEV (reference sequence). There are 15 residues in the CDR3. The CDR3 bases are TGTGCCAGCAGTTCGCTAGCGGGGGCCACAGATACGCAGTATTTT. It is translated as CASSSLAGATDTQYF.

V usage is TRBV5-8 and J usage is TRBJ1-1, with 10 nucleotides matching TRBD1. CDR3 size: 14 residues. The germline V gene has CDR1 SGHTS and CDR2 YDEGEE. V shed 4 bases and J 6 bases; nucleotides not matched to a gene: 6. CDR3: CASSRTGTGAEAFF. The CDR3 coding sequence is TGTGCCAGCAGCCGGACCGGGACAGGGGCTGAAGCTTTCTTT. Full variable domain (outside the CDR3, taken from reference TRBV5-8 and TRBJ1-1): EAGVTQSPTHLIKTRGQQATLRCSPISGHTSVYWYQQALGLGLQFLLWYDEGEERNRGNFPPRFSGRQFPNYSSELNVNALELEDSALYLCASSRTGTGAEAFFGQGTRLTVV.

CDR3 sequence: CASSTYSGGAVHEQYF. The CDR3 coding sequence is TGTGCCAGTAGTACGTATAGCGGGGGGGCCGTCCACGAGCAGTACTTC. The chain links TRBV19 to TRBJ2-7, with 11 bases fitting TRBD2. V shed 4 bases and J 5 bases; nucleotides not matched to a gene: 10. CDR1 LNHDA and CDR2 SQIVND come from the germline V gene (reference sequence). This CDR3 is 16 amino acids long. The complete variable domain, with remaining parts taken from reference TRBV19 and TRBJ2-7, reads DGGITQSPKYLFRKEGQNVTLSCEQNLNHDAMYWYRQDPGQGLRLIYYSQIVNDFQKGDIAEGYSVSREKKESFPLTVTSAQKNPTAFYLCASSTYSGGAVHEQYFGPGTRLTVT.

This clonotype was observed at least ten times. The chain joins TRBV6-5 to TRBJ1-2, with 8 positions matching TRBD1. Germline V gives CDR1 MNHEY, CDR2 SVGAGI. The CDR3 extends over 13 amino acids. Trimming took 2 bases from V and 6 from J; bases not matched to a gene: 2. In DNA, the CDR3 is TGTGCCAGCAGTTACGCGGGACAGGATGGCTACACCTTC. Translated, it gives CASSYAGQDGYTF.

V gene TRBV7-6 combines with J gene TRBJ2-5; D is unresolved. The CDR3 sequence is 13 residues long. V was trimmed by 3 bases and J by 3 bases, leaving 8 bases between them. Germline CDR1 reads SGHVS; CDR2 reads FNYEAQ. In nucleotides, the CDR3 is TGTGCCAGCAGCTTCGCCGCTGAAGAGACCCAGTACTTC. Residues: CASSFAAEETQYF.

In this sample, this clonotype turned up a few times. The chain recombines TRBV20-1 with TRBJ1-1, with D perhaps TRBD1 (6 bases). Germline values: CDR1 DFQATT, CDR2 SNEGSKA (reference sequence). Trimming took off 3 bases at V and 6 bases at J, with 14 bases between the two ends. CDR3 length: 13 residues. The CDR3 spells CSARRGGWSEAFF. In DNA form, the CDR3 reads TGCAGTGCTAGGCGAGGGGGTTGGTCTGAAGCTTTCTTT.

The V call is TRBV2, the J call TRBJ2-5; 8 bases align to TRBD1. The CDR3 spans 13 residues. The V segment lost 6 bases and the J segment 2 bases; nucleotides outside the gene matches: 2. Germline CDR1 SNHLY, CDR2 FYNNEI. This chain's CDR3 is CASRRDRQETQYF. The DNA of the CDR3 is TGTGCCAGCAGAAGGGACAGGCAAGAGACCCAGTACTTC.

Comment on this clonotype: An end of the junction does not agree with germline; a read error may underlie this. The chain employs TRBV19 and TRBJ2-7, with 7 bases fitting TRBD1. The assigned J gene may be wrong: the sequence end matches TRBJ2-1 better. The germline CDR1 and CDR2 sequences are LNHDA and SQIVND (reference sequence). CDR3 length: 14 residues. The CDR3 loop reads CVSSIGQEAYEQFF. The CDR3 bases are TGTGTCAGTAGTATAGGACAGGAAGCCTACGAGCAGTTCTTC.

This clonotype occurred a few times. This sequence joins TRBV6-1 and TRBJ1-3, with a tentative D call TRBD1 (5 bases). Trimming left V 6 bases short and J 8 bases short, with 23 bases between. This CDR3 region has 16 residues. The V gene's germline CDR1 is MNHNS and CDR2 SASEGT. The CDR3 nucleotides read TGTGCCAGCAGCCTCTTTTGGAGACAGCCTGAAGACACCATATATTTT. This sequence encodes CASSLFWRQPEDTIYF.

The chain links TRBV7-9 to TRBJ2-1; no firm D call. The germline V and J ends were trimmed by 7 bases and 2 bases, with 6 bases remaining between them. CDR1 is SEHNR and CDR2 is FQNEAQ in the germline V gene (reference sequence). This CDR3 comprises 12 residues. CDR3: CASTPPYNEQFF. CDR3 in DNA: TGTGCCAGCACCCCTCCCTACAATGAGCAGTTCTTC.

This clonotype was counted at least ten times. CDR3 loop: CASSDYGPDTEAFF. CDR3 DNA sequence: TGTGCCAGCAGTGACTATGGACCCGACACTGAAGCTTTCTTT. V gene TRBV2 combines with J gene TRBJ1-1; D ambiguous. Between the trimmed V and J ends, which lost 3 bases and 3 bases, there was a span of 11 bases. This CDR3 region has 14 residues. Germline V lookup: CDR1 SNHLY, CDR2 FYNNEI.

The chain links TRBV7-3 to TRBJ1-1, with D hard to call. In germline, CDR1 is SGHTA, CDR2 FQGTGA. The CDR3 is made up of 13 amino acids. The ends were cut back, 3 bases at V and 4 bases at J, with 9 bases in the middle. The DNA of the CDR3 is TGTGCCAGCAGCTTTTGGGAGGCCACTGAAGCTTTCTTT. Its translation is CASSFWEATEAFF.

The rearrangement uses TRBV10-3 and TRBJ2-1; 11 bases are a match to TRBD2. Germline lookup yields CDR1 ENHRY and CDR2 SYGVKD. V dropped 7 bases and J dropped 2; count of bases not matched to a gene: 7. This CDR3 is built from 16 residues. CDR3 sequence reads: CAITQGLAGAYNEQFF. The CDR3 DNA follows: TGTGCCATCACCCAAGGACTAGCGGGCGCCTACAATGAGCAGTTCTTC.

The chain carries TRBV5-4 and TRBJ2-7; D is ambiguous. Germline V gene lookup returns CDR1 SGHNT and CDR2 YYREEE (reference sequence). Trimming removed 0 bases from V and 6 bases from J, with 10 bases in between. This CDR3 is built from 13 residues. The CDR3 DNA reads as TGTGCCAGCAGCTTGGGGGGTCGACGCGAGCAGTACTTC. It translates to CASSLGGRREQYF.